This T cell receptor (beta chain) was identified in a study of T cells in Graves' hyperthyroidism and ophthalmopathy. Using RNA transcripts as the source, TCR beta CDR3 regions were amplified. Using the HTBI primer set, a first-round RT-PCR was run on the TCR CDR3. MiXCR, run by TCRdb on the multiplex PCR reads, gives a single entry per CDR3 protein. This sample has over 500,000 distinct CDR3 sequences, with roughly 17% found just once. Trimming shortened V by 4 bases and J by 6 bases, and 13 bases separated the two germline ends. Germline V lookup: CDR1 SQVTM, CDR2 ANQGSEA. This CDR3 is built from 12 residues. General study points: The model foresaw ophthalmopathy a median 6.5 months prior to onset.

In the case of this clonotype: No antigen is known for it.

The receptor was derived from a woman younger than 30 with Graves' ophthalmopathy. The chain employs TRBV29-1 and TRBJ2-7, with a tentative D call TRBD1 (6 bases). The sample consisted of blood. The CDR3 loop reads CSVGAGVPEQYF. In DNA, the CDR3 is TGCAGCGTTGGCGCAGGGGTCCCCGAGCAGTACTTC.